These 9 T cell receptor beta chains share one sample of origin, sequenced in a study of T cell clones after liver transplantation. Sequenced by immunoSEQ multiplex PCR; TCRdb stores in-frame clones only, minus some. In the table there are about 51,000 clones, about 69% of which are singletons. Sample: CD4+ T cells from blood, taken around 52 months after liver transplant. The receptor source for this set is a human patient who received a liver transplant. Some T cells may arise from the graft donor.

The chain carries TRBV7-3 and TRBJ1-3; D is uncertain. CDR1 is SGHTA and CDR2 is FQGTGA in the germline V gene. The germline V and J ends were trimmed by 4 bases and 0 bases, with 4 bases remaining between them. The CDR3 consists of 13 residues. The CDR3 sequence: CASSSLSGNTIYF. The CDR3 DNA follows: TGTGCCAGCAGCTCACTCTCTGGAAACACCATATATTTT.

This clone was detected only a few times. The CDR3 loop is CASKDGREGPLHF. Here the CDR3 DNA reads TGTGCCAGCAAGGACGGCCGGGAAGGGCCCCTCCACTTT. This chain joins TRBV2 and TRBJ1-6; D call uncertain. From germline, CDR1 is SNHLY and CDR2 FYNNEI. There are 13 residues in the CDR3. Trimming took off 7 bases at V and 13 bases at J, with 17 bases between the two ends.

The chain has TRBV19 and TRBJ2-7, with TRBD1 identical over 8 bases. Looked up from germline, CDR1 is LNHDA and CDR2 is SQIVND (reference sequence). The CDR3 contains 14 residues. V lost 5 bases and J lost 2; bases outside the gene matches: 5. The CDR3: CASSLRDRPYEQYF. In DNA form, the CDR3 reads TGTGCCAGTAGTCTCCGGGACAGGCCCTACGAGCAGTACTTC.

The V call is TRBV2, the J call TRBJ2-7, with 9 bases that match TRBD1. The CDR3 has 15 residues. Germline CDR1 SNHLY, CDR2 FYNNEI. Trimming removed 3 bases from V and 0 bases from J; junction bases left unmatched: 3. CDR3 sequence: CASSDRQGVSYEQYF. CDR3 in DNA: TGTGCCAGCAGTGACAGACAGGGGGTCTCCTACGAGCAGTACTTC. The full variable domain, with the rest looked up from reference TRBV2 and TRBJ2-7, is EPEVTQTPSHQVTQMGQEVILRCVPISNHLYFYWYRQILGQKVEFLVSFYNNEISEKSEIFDDQFSVERPDGSNFTLKIRSTKLEDSAMYFCASSDRQGVSYEQYFGPGTRLTVT.

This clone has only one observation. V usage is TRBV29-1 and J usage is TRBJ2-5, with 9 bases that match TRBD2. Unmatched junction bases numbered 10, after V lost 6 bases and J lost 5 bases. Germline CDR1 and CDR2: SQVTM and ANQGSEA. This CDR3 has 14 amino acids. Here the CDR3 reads CSVRGVAGAETQYF. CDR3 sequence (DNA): TGCAGCGTCCGCGGGGTAGCGGGGGCCGAGACCCAGTACTTC.

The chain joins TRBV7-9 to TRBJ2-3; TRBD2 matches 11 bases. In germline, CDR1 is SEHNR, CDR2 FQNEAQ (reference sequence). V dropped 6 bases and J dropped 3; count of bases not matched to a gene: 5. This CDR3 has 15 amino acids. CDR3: CASRSTSGGTDTQYF. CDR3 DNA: TGTGCCAGCAGATCTACTAGCGGGGGAACAGATACGCAGTATTTT.

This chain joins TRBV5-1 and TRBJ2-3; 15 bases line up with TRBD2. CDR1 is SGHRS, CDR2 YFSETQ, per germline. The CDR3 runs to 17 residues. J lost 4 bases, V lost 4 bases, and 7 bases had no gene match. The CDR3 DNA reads TGCGCCAGCAGCGCCAGGACTAGCGGGGGGGACGCAGATACGCAGTATTTT. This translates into CASSARTSGGDADTQYF. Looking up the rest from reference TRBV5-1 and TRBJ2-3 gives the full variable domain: KAGVTQTPRYLIKTRGQQVTLSCSPISGHRSVSWYQQTPGQGLQFLFEYFSETQRNKGNFPGRFSGRQFSNSRSEMNVSTLELGDSALYLCASSARTSGGDADTQYFGPGTRLTVL.

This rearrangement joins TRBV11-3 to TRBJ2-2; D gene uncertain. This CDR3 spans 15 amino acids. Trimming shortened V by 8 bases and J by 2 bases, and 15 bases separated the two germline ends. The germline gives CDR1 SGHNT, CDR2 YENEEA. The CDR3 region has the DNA TGTGCCAGCGCTAACGGAGATGTAAACACCGGGGAGCTGTTTTTT. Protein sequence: CASANGDVNTGELFF.

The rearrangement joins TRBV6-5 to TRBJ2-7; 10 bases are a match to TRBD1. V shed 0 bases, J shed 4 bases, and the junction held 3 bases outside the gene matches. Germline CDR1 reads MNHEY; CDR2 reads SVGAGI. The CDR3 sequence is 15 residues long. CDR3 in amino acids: CASSYSKDRGYEQYF. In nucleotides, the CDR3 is TGTGCCAGCAGTTACTCGAAGGACAGGGGGTACGAGCAGTACTTC.